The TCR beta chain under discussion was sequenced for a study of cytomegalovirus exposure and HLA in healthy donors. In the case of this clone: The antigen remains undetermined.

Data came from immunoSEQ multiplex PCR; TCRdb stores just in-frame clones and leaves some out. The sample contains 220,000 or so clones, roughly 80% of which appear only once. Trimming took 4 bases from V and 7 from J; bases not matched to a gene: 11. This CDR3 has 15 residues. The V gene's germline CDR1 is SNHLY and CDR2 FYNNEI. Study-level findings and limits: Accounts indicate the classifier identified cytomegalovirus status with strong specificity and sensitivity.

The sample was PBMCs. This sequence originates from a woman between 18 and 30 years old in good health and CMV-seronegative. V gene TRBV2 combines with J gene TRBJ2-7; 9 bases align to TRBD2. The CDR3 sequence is CASSALAGGETEQYF. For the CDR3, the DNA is TGTGCCAGCAGTGCGCTCGCGGGAGGGGAAACAGAGCAGTACTTC.